The present TCR beta chain was sequenced within a study of T-cell reconstitution after alpha-beta-depleted transplantation in children. CDR1 and CDR2 (germline): SEHNR, FQNEAQ (reference sequence). V shed 1 base, J shed 3 bases, and the junction held 3 bases outside the gene matches. The length of the CDR3 is 15 residues. In its sample, this clonotype was seen a few times. Unique molecular identifiers tagged the TCRbeta library. A single record per CDR3 protein comes from TCRdb applying MiXCR to the PCR reads. The data show approximately 390,000 distinct CDR3 sequences, under 13% seen once. This chain connects TRBV7-9 to TRBJ1-5; 7 nucleotides match TRBD1. The source material was PBMCs from the stem cell graft donor, sampled from the stem cell graft. The TCR comes from a human donor who donated a stem cell graft to a child with acute myeloid leukemia. Here the CDR3 reads CASSLDDRVNQPQHF. In DNA, the CDR3 is TGTGCCAGCAGCTTAGATGACAGGGTCAATCAGCCCCAGCATTTT. The variable domain in full, with the rest retrieved from reference TRBV7-9 and TRBJ1-5, is DTGVSQNPRHKITKRGQNVTFRCDPISEHNRLYWYRQTLGQGPEFLTYFQNEAQLEKSRLLSDRFSAERPKGSFSTLEIQRTEQGDSAMYLCASSLDDRVNQPQHFGDGTRLSIL.